Below, 18 T cell receptor beta chains from the same sample are listed, as sequenced in a study of blood T cells in healthy people across ages (dated by TCRdb to 2013 to 2016). The library was produced with 5' RACE. A second PCR of roughly 6 to 11 cycles was run with a J-beta primer mix and a sample-barcoded 5' primer. The public reads were quality trimmed at Q25 with fastp and then assembled into clones with MiXCR by TCRdb, keeping productive beta chains. Rows matching on CDR3 protein sequence are summarized as one entry with the most common DNA and genes. Counted in this sample were roughly 1.9 million distinct CDR3 sequences; approximately 39% of them appeared once. About 21% of the sample is held by the ten biggest clonotypes. Input material: blood. These receptor sequences come from a human donor in good health.

This clonotype has a count of ten or more. The chain uses TRBV9 and TRBJ1-2; D uncertain. V was pared by 3 bases and J by 8 bases, with 5 bases between. CDR1 is SGDLS and CDR2 is YYNGEE in the germline V gene. CDR3 size: 10 residues. CDR3 amino acids: CASSGGGYTF. As DNA, the CDR3 is TGTGCCAGCAGCGGGGGAGGCTACACCTTC.

The rearrangement links TRBV7-3 to TRBJ2-1; tentatively, D is TRBD1 (5 bases). Germline CDR1 is SGHTA and CDR2 is FQGTGA. The CDR3 consists of 16 residues. The germline V and J ends were trimmed by 0 bases and 8 bases, with 17 bases remaining between them. The CDR3 sequence: CASSLTGGRGLDEQFF. The CDR3 nucleotides are TGTGCCAGCAGCTTAACAGGTGGAAGGGGATTAGATGAGCAGTTCTTC.

This clonotype came up a few times. The rearrangement links TRBV7-2 to TRBJ1-1; D is unresolved. The CDR3 runs to 12 residues. V lost 4 bases and J lost 4, with 7 bases in between. Germline V lookup: CDR1 SGHTA, CDR2 FQGNSA. The CDR3 loop is CASSSVFTEAFF. As DNA, the CDR3 is TGTGCCAGCAGCTCCGTATTCACTGAAGCTTTCTTT.

The gene calls are TRBV7-9 and TRBJ2-1; 16 nucleotides match TRBD2. Germline V gene sequence: CDR1 SEHNR, CDR2 FQNEAQ (reference sequence). V dropped 3 bases and J dropped 8; count of bases not matched to a gene: 7. The length of the CDR3 is 17 residues. This CDR3 is CASSFPGTSGGADEQFF. Here the CDR3 DNA reads TGTGCCAGCAGCTTCCCCGGGACTAGCGGGGGGGCCGATGAGCAGTTCTTC.

Concerning this clonotype itself: Given the absence of the conserved phenylalanine or tryptophan at the CDR3 end, a read error is likely. V is TRBV7-2 and J is TRBJ1-1; a possible D gene is TRBD1 (5 bases). CDR3 length: 13 amino acids. The germline V and J ends were trimmed by 4 bases and 5 bases, with 11 bases remaining between them. Germline values: CDR1 SGHTA, CDR2 FQGNSA. CDR3 region: CASSSHGGTEAFC. The CDR3 DNA sequence: TGTGCCAGCAGCTCCCACGGGGGAACTGAAGCTTTCTGT.

This clonotype was detected ten times or more. The chain combines TRBV29-1 with TRBJ2-7, with 7 bases matching TRBD2. Trimming took 3 bases from V and 3 from J; bases not matched to a gene: 5. CDR1 is SQVTM, CDR2 ANQGSEA, per germline. The CDR3 is made up of 13 amino acids. CDR3 sequence (DNA): TGCAGCGTTGAGACGGGAGGTAGCTACGAGCAGTACTTC. Amino acid sequence: CSVETGGSYEQYF.

The chain uses TRBV12-3 or TRBV12-4 and TRBJ2-7, with 7 positions matching TRBD2. V lost 2 bases, J lost 0 bases, and 7 bases stayed unmatched. CDR3 length: 16 residues. Here the CDR3 reads CASSLWVGGSSYEQYF. The CDR3 DNA is TGTGCCAGCAGTTTATGGGTCGGGGGGTCCTCCTACGAGCAGTACTTC.

In its sample, this clonotype was seen a few times. The CDR3 reads CASIGRNYGYTF. DNA of the CDR3: TGTGCCAGCATCGGCAGAAACTATGGCTACACCTTC. The chain couples TRBV2 to TRBJ1-2; no clear D. V was pared by 7 bases and J by 2 bases, with 8 bases between. CDR1 and CDR2 (germline): SNHLY, FYNNEI. The CDR3 has 12 amino acids.

This chain connects TRBV7-6 to TRBJ2-7; D perhaps matches TRBD2 (6 bases). The CDR3 sequence is 15 residues long. From germline, CDR1 is SGHVS and CDR2 FNYEAQ. V was cut by 1 base and J by 5 bases, with 15 bases left in between. The CDR3 protein is CASSLVGRRGNEQYF. The CDR3 DNA follows: TGTGCCAGCAGCTTAGTTGGCAGACGGGGGAACGAGCAGTACTTC.

The chain has TRBV20-1 and TRBJ1-5; 7 bases are shared with TRBD1. This CDR3 spans 15 amino acids. Trimming took 3 bases from V and 4 from J; bases not matched to a gene: 9. Germline CDR1 is DFQATT and CDR2 is SNEGSKA (reference sequence). CDR3: CSARKGAGENQPQHF. DNA of the CDR3: TGCAGTGCTAGGAAGGGGGCAGGGGAAAATCAGCCCCAGCATTTT.

This clonotype has a handful of counts. V is TRBV29-1 and J is TRBJ2-5; 7 bases line up with TRBD1. The CDR3 length is 12 residues. Unmatched junction bases numbered 5, after V lost 7 bases and J lost 3 bases. Germline V lookup: CDR1 SQVTM, CDR2 ANQGSEA. CDR3 loop: CSARDSKETQYF. The CDR3 nucleotides read TGCAGCGCCCGGGACAGCAAAGAGACCCAGTACTTC.

This clonotype was detected only a few times. V is TRBV20-1 and J is TRBJ2-7; TRBD1 aligns across 8 bases. Germline CDR1 reads DFQATT; CDR2 reads SNEGSKA (reference sequence). The CDR3 contains 17 residues. J was trimmed by 3 bases and V by 0 bases; bases with no gene match: 13. The CDR3 loop reads CSARDHQGARLNYEQYF. The CDR3 coding sequence is TGCAGTGCTAGAGATCATCAGGGGGCGCGATTAAACTACGAGCAGTACTTC.

This rearrangement joins TRBV29-1 to TRBJ2-7; perhaps TRBD2 as D (7 bases). Germline CDR1 is SQVTM and CDR2 is ANQGSEA. Trimming pared 6 bases from V and 2 bases from J, leaving 23 bases between. This CDR3 is built from 16 residues. CDR3 loop: CSVGGGLSYGAYEQYF. For the CDR3, the DNA is TGCAGCGTGGGAGGGGGACTATCCTATGGGGCCTACGAGCAGTACTTC.

This rearrangement joins TRBV29-1 to TRBJ1-2, with D unresolved. Trimming took 6 bases from V and 6 from J, leaving 20 bases between them. Looked up from germline, CDR1 is SQVTM and CDR2 is ANQGSEA. The CDR3 contains 14 residues. The CDR3 region is CSVGPLSALNGYTF. DNA of the CDR3: TGCAGCGTCGGCCCGTTATCAGCCCTAAATGGCTACACCTTC. The entire variable domain, with the rest obtained from reference TRBV29-1 and TRBJ1-2, is as follows: SAVISQKPSRDICQRGTSLTIQCQVDSQVTMMFWYRQQPGQSLTLIATANQGSEATYESGFVIDKFPISRPNLTFSTLTVSNMSPEDSSIYLCSVGPLSALNGYTFGSGTRLTVV.

The rearrangement uses TRBV7-3 and TRBJ2-3, with 9 bases lining up with TRBD2. Germline lookup yields CDR1 SGHTA and CDR2 FQGTGA. The CDR3 has 15 amino acids. Trimming took 4 bases from V and 6 from J; bases not matched to a gene: 8. CDR3 region: CASSSGLARWDTQYF. The DNA for the CDR3 is TGTGCCAGCAGCTCAGGACTAGCGAGGTGGGATACGCAGTATTTT.

This clonotype was detected a few times. The gene calls are TRBV12-3 or TRBV12-4 and TRBJ1-1; D ambiguous. This CDR3 has 12 amino acids. Trimming left V 7 bases short and J 10 bases short, with 16 bases between. The CDR3 DNA reads TGTGCCAGCACCATGGTGGGTACGGGAGCTTTCTTT. Translation: CASTMVGTGAFF.

CDR3 in DNA: TGCAGCGTTGAAAAGGGGTCCTATGGCTACACCTTC. This translates into CSVEKGSYGYTF. V usage is TRBV29-1 and J usage is TRBJ1-2, with a tentative D call TRBD1 (5 bases). Trimming took off 2 bases at V and 4 bases at J, with 8 bases between the two ends. This CDR3 is built from 12 residues. Germline CDR1 is SQVTM and CDR2 is ANQGSEA.

The rearrangement uses TRBV6-2 or TRBV6-3 and TRBJ2-7, with 7 positions matching TRBD2. Judging by the DNA end, TRBJ2-5 fits better; the J call may be wrong. There are 14 residues in the CDR3. The germline V gene has CDR1 MNHEY and CDR2 SVGEGT. CDR3 coding DNA: TGTGCCAGCAGAGAAATATGGGGGGGGGAGACCCAGTACTTC. This sequence encodes CASREIWGGETQYF.